This T cell receptor (beta chain) emerged from a study of identical twins. Study outcomes and limitations: Excess low generation probability was seen in twin-shared out-of-frame alpha sequences. Weaker excess sharing between twins was seen in beta out-of-frame sequences.

TCRdb passed the 5' RACE reads through MiXCR, listing each CDR3 protein once. The table includes 1.5 million to 2 million distinct CDR3 sequences, less than 40% detected once. The CDR3 has 13 residues. This clonotype was observed a handful of times. The antigen is not known. What was sequenced was cord blood. The genes are TRBV12-3 or TRBV12-4 and TRBJ2-1; D is unclear. Near its end, the DNA agrees better with TRBJ2-7, so the J call may be wrong. The clonotype comes from a newborn girl in good health. The CDR3 DNA is TGTGCCAGCAGCTTGACAAAATACAATGAGCAGTACTTC. Translated: CASSLTKYNEQYF.